This passage covers 4 T cell receptor beta chains from one sample sequenced in a study of immune evolution from preneoplasia to lung adenocarcinoma. The protocol was immunoSEQ multiplex PCR, while the TCRdb copy is restricted to in-frame clones and leaves out a portion. The repertoire holds 12,000 to 15,000 clones, with less than 90% as singletons. The sample consisted of FFPE lung adenocarcinoma in situ tissue. The receptors here all came from a donor older than 65 with lung adenocarcinoma.

This clone was found a few times. The chain joins TRBV5-5 to TRBJ1-1; 7 bases map to TRBD1. V dropped 3 bases and J dropped 2; count of bases not matched to a gene: 7. The CDR3 extends over 15 amino acids. Germline values: CDR1 SGHKS, CDR2 YYEKEE (reference sequence). The CDR3 DNA follows: TGTGCCAGCAGCTGGAGACAGGGCGTAAACACTGAAGCTTTCTTT. This codes for CASSWRQGVNTEAFF.

This clone was found once. The V call is TRBV28, the J call TRBJ1-5; D is unresolved. In germline, CDR1 is MDHEN, CDR2 SYDVKM. Trimming left V 6 bases short and J 1 base short, with 16 bases between. This CDR3 region has 16 residues. Here the CDR3 reads CASSSGVWASNQPQHF. CDR3 DNA: TGTGCCAGCAGCTCGGGTGTCTGGGCGAGCAATCAGCCCCAGCATTTT.

The chain combines TRBV30 with TRBJ1-1; 8 nucleotides match TRBD1. The junction had 6 bases not matched to a gene; V was cut back by 5 bases and J by 1 base. This CDR3 contains 14 residues. From germline, CDR1 is GTSNPN and CDR2 SVGIG (reference sequence). As DNA, the CDR3 is TGTGCCTGGGACTCGACAGGGGCGAACACTGAAGCTTTCTTT. It encodes CAWDSTGANTEAFF.

The gene calls are TRBV28 and TRBJ2-7; D is unclear. Germline V gives CDR1 MDHEN, CDR2 SYDVKM. With 7 bases removed from V and 7 bases from J, the gap between germline ends came to 11 bases. The CDR3 runs to 11 residues. DNA for the CDR3: TGTGCCAGCACCCAATACGGGGAGCAGTACTTC. Its translation is CASTQYGEQYF.